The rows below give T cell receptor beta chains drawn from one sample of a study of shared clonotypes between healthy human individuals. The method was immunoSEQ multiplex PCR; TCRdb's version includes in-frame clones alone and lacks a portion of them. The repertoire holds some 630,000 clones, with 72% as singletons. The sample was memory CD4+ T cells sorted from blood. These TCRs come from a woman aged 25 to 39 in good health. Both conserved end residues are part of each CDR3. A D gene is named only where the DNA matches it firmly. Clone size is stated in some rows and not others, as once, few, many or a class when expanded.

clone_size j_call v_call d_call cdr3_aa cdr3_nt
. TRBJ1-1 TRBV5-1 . CASSLDSGDTEAFF TGCGCCAGCAGTTTGGACAGTGGTGACACTGAAGCTTTCTTT
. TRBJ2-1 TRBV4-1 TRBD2 CASSRLGLAAYNEQFF TGCGCCAGCAGCCGACTGGGACTAGCGGCCTACAATGAGCAGTTCTTC
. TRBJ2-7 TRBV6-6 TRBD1 CASSYPGGTAYEQYF TGTGCCAGCAGTTATCCAGGGGGAACGGCCTACGAGCAGTACTTC
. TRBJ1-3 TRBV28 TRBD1 CASSLEGQGVGNTIYF TGTGCCAGCAGTTTAGAAGGCCAGGGGGTTGGAAACACCATATATTTT
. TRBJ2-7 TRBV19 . CASSLSPPRAYEQYF TGTGCCAGTAGCCTCTCGCCCCCAAGGGCCTACGAGCAGTACTTC
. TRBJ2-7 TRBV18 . CASSRQDTDEQYF TGTGCCAGCTCACGACAGGATACGGACGAGCAGTACTTC
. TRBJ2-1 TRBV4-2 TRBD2 CASSKSGGSYNEQFF TGTGCCAGCAGCAAAAGCGGGGGTTCCTACAATGAGCAGTTCTTC
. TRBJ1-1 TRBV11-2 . CASSRQWATEAFF TGTGCCAGCAGCAGACAATGGGCCACTGAAGCTTTCTTT
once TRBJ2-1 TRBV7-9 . CASSPQEGEQFF TGTGCCAGCAGCCCCCAGGAGGGTGAGCAGTTCTTC
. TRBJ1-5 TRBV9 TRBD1 CASSAQGVEVEPQHF TGTGCCAGCAGCGCACAGGGGGTAGAAGTGGAGCCCCAGCATTTT
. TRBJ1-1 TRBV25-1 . CASRALGQNTEAFF TGTGCCAGCAGGGCCCTCGGGCAGAACACTGAAGCTTTCTTT
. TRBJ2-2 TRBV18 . CASSPQFDGAAGELFF TGTGCCAGCTCACCACAATTTGACGGGGCGGCGGGGGAGCTGTTTTTT
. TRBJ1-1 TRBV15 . CATSRDAADKAFF TGTGCCACCAGCAGAGATGCAGCAGACAAGGCTTTCTTT
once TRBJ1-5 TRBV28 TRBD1 CASSPGTGGDIQPQHF TGTGCCAGCAGTCCGGGGACAGGGGGCGATATTCAGCCCCAGCATTTT
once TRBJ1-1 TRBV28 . CASNPVSVANTEAFF TGTGCCAGCAATCCGGTCTCGGTCGCTAACACTGAAGCTTTCTTT
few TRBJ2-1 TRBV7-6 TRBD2 CASSFLEGLAGNEQFF TGTGCCAGCAGCTTCCTAGAGGGACTAGCGGGTAATGAGCAGTTCTTC
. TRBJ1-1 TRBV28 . CASSRASNTEAFF TGTGCCAGCAGTCGCGCGTCAAACACTGAAGCTTTCTTT
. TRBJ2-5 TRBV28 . CASWDQRGLQTQYF TGTGCCAGCTGGGACCAACGTGGCCTCCAGACCCAGTACTTC
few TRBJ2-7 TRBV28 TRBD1 CASSLRQGTYEQYF TGTGCCAGCAGTTTGAGACAGGGGACCTACGAGCAGTACTTC
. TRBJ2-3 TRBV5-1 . CASSLGTLNTDTQYF TGCGCCAGCAGCTTGGGGACCTTAAACACAGATACGCAGTATTTT
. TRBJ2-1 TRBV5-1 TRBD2 CASTSMASGSSGSYEQFF TGCGCCAGCACCTCCATGGCTAGCGGGAGCTCCGGGTCCTATGAGCAGTTCTTC
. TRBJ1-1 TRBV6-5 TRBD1 CASSFGDRQNTEAFF TGTGCCAGCAGTTTCGGGGACAGACAGAACACTGAAGCTTTCTTT
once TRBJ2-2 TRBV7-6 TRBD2 CASSLGRTSGSSSGELFF TGTGCCAGCAGCTTAGGGAGGACTAGCGGGAGCAGTTCCGGGGAGCTGTTTTTT
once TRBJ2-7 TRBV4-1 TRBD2 CASSHGTSGSRGEQYF TGCGCCAGCAGCCACGGGACTAGCGGGAGCCGGGGAGAGCAGTACTTC
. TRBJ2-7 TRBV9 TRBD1 CASSVHTGAETYEQYF TGTGCCAGCAGCGTTCACACAGGGGCGGAAACCTACGAGCAGTACTTC
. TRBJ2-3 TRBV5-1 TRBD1 CASSMQGAGDTQYF TGCGCCAGCAGCATGCAGGGGGCGGGAGATACGCAGTATTTT
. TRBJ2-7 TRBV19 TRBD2 CASSIGGRPLEQYF TGTGCCAGTAGTATTGGCGGGAGGCCGTTGGAGCAGTACTTC
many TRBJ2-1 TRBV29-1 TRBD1 CSGRQGRREQFF TGCAGCGGCCGACAGGGTCGACGTGAGCAGTTCTTC
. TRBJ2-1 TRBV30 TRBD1 CAWKGQSNEQFF TGTGCCTGGAAGGGACAGAGCAATGAGCAGTTCTTC
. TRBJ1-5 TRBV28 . CEARRPYSNQPQHF TGTGAGGCCCGGCGGCCCTATAGCAATCAGCCCCAGCATTTT
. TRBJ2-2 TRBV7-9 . CASSSPTGGELFF TGTGCCAGCAGCTCCCCCACAGGCGGGGAGCTGTTTTTT
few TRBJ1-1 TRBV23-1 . CASSLGVDTEAFF TGCGCCAGCAGTCTAGGGGTGGACACTGAAGCTTTCTTT
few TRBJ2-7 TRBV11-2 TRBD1 CASSRTGSGSTGREQYF TGTGCCAGCAGTCGGACAGGCAGCGGCTCCACGGGGCGCGAGCAGTACTTC
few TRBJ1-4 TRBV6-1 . CASSGEAMGEKLFF TGTGCCAGCAGTGGGGAGGCTATGGGGGAAAAACTGTTTTTT
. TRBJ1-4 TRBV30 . CAWSPPYLGGFEKLFF TGTGCCTGGAGCCCACCCTATTTGGGGGGGTTTGAAAAACTGTTTTTT
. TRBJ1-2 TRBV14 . CASSQDRHPGYGYTF TGTGCCAGCAGCCAAGATCGTCATCCAGGCTATGGCTACACCTTC
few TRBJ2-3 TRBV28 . CASTSLGTLLVYF TGTGCCAGCACAAGCCTCGGGACACTTTTGGTGTATTTT
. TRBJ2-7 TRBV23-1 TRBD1 CASSQAVRTGDHEQYF TGCGCCAGCAGTCAAGCGGTTAGGACAGGGGACCACGAGCAGTACTTC
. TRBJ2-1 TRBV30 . CAWSVSGYEQFF TGTGCCTGGAGTGTATCTGGCTATGAGCAGTTCTTC
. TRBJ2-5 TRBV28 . CASRRGHNQETQYF TGTGCCAGCAGACGGGGACACAACCAAGAGACCCAGTACTTC
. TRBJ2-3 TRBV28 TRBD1 CASSFSDRGRGTDTQYF TGTGCCAGCAGTTTTTCGGACAGGGGGCGAGGCACAGATACGCAGTATTTT
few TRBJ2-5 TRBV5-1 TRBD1 CASSLTGGDPQETQYF TGCGCCAGCAGCTTGACAGGGGGCGATCCCCAAGAGACCCAGTACTTC
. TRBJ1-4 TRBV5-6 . CASSWGRSEKLFF TGTGCCAGCAGCTGGGGCCGGAGTGAAAAACTGTTTTTT
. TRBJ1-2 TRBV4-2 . CASSQDGRAKTNYGYTF TGTGCCAGCAGCCAAGACGGACGGGCGAAAACTAACTATGGCTACACCTTC
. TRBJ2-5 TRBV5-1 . CASSGNPGLSQYF TGCGCCAGCTCGGGAAACCCAGGTTTGAGCCAGTACTTC
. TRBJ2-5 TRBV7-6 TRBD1 CASSLQPQGVETQYF TGTGCCAGCAGCTTACAACCTCAGGGGGTAGAGACCCAGTACTTC
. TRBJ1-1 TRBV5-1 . CASSTTGTGTEAFF TGCGCCAGCAGCACGACGGGGACGGGGACTGAAGCTTTCTTT
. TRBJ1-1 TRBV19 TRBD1 CASSTMTGGRAEAFF TGTGCCAGTAGCACGATGACAGGGGGTAGGGCTGAAGCTTTCTTT
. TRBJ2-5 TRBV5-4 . CASSSPGGQETQYF TGTGCCAGCAGCTCGCCCGGGGGACAAGAGACCCAGTACTTC
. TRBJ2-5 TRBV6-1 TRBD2 CAVVWRESQETQYF TGTGCCGTCGTGTGGCGGGAGTCCCAAGAGACCCAGTACTTC
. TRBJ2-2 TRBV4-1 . CASSQEPGRELFF TGCGCCAGCAGCCAGGAGCCGGGTAGGGAGCTGTTTTTT
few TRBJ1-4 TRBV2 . CASGGGRLGEKLFF TGTGCCAGCGGCGGGGGTAGACTCGGTGAAAAACTGTTTTTT
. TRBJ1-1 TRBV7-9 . CASSPETANTEAFF TGTGCCAGCAGCCCGGAGACAGCGAACACTGAAGCTTTCTTT
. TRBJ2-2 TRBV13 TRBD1 CASSPRHRIQGFGELFF TGTGCCAGCAGCCCACGTCATCGTATACAGGGGTTCGGGGAGCTGTTTTTT
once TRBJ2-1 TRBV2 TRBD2 CAGKPWTSGDNEQFF TGTGCCGGCAAACCATGGACTAGCGGAGACAATGAGCAGTTCTTC
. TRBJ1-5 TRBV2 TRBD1 CASSERQGARNQPQHF TGTGCCAGCAGTGAAAGACAGGGGGCGCGCAATCAGCCCCAGCATTTT
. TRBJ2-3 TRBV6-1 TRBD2 CAIETSGTDTQYF TGTGCCATCGAGACTAGCGGCACAGATACGCAGTATTTT
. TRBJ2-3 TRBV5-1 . CASNGGESTDTQYF TGCGCCAGTAACGGAGGGGAAAGCACAGATACGCAGTATTTT
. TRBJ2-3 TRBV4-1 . CASSQDTPDTQYF TGCGCCAGCAGCCAAGATACCCCAGATACGCAGTATTTT
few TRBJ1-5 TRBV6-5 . CASRRVAHQPQHF TGTGCCAGCAGGAGGGTAGCCCATCAGCCCCAGCATTTT